This T cell receptor (beta chain) was sequenced during a study of cytomegalovirus exposure and HLA in healthy donors. Across the study: Later analysis reported that the 120 or so validation repertoires shared the platform of the roughly 630 first-cohort repertoires. Study results and caveats: TCR beta chains numbering approximately 150 were designated cytomegalovirus-associated. Most TCR sequences were uncommon, yet certain public TCRs appeared in many donors. High specificity and sensitivity for cytomegalovirus status were reported for the classifier.

Note on this clone: Its antigen is as yet unknown.

Profiled with immunoSEQ multiplex PCR; TCRdb holds only in-frame clones, not every one. The data hold about 110,000 clones, with approximately 88% observed a single time. The V gene end was trimmed by 0 bases and the J gene end by 6 bases; junction bases not matched to a gene: 10. The length of the CDR3 is 17 residues. The germline V gene has CDR1 LNHNV and CDR2 YYDKDF (reference sequence). The specimen was PBMCs. The chain links TRBV15 to TRBJ2-2, with 7 bases that match TRBD2. The TCR sequence derives from a woman aged 25-40 years in good health and CMV-seropositive. CDR3 bases: TGTGCCACCAGCAGAGATTATAGGGCAGGGAGGGCCGGGGAGCTGTTTTTT. Encoded protein: CATSRDYRAGRAGELFF.